The 4 T cell receptor beta chains listed next were all sequenced from one sample in a study of response to subunit inactivated influenza vaccine. TCRdb re-called the RT-PCR reads through MiXCR, storing one row per CDR3 protein. In the table there are fewer than 800,000 distinct CDR3 sequences, approximately 14% of which are singletons. The input for sequencing was PBMCs from blood, taken roughly 12 days after vaccination. These receptors came from a man aged 50 to 60 who received an inactivated influenza vaccine.

The V call is TRBV28, the J call TRBJ2-7; 9 bases align to TRBD1. V shed 6 bases and J 3 bases; nucleotides not matched to a gene: 6. The CDR3 loop spans 14 amino acids. CDR1 and CDR2 (germline): MDHEN, SYDVKM. The CDR3 region has the DNA TGTGCCAGCAGGACAACAGGGGGCTTCTACGAGCAGTACTTC. It specifies CASRTTGGFYEQYF.

This clonotype was detected a few times. The V and J genes are TRBV10-3 and TRBJ2-5; D gene unclear. V lost 4 bases and J 7 bases, leaving 13 bases between the germline ends. Germline CDR1 reads ENHRY; CDR2 reads SYGVKD. The CDR3 length is 13 residues. CDR3 region: CAISGAGGSTQYF. The CDR3 region has the DNA TGTGCCATCAGTGGGGCAGGCGGCTCGACCCAGTACTTC.

This clonotype was counted at least ten times. The chain is built from TRBV5-1 and TRBJ2-7, with 9 bases matching TRBD2. This CDR3 contains 13 residues. V dropped 4 bases and J dropped 3; count of bases not matched to a gene: 2. Germline V gives CDR1 SGHRS, CDR2 YFSETQ. In DNA form, the CDR3 reads TGCGCCAGCAGCAGAGCGGGGGGCTACGAGCAGTACTTC. This encodes CASSRAGGYEQYF.

This clonotype occurred many times. The CDR3 bases are TGTGCCAGCAGCGTAGAAGGTTGGACTCCCCCCAGCCATGGAAACACCATATATTTT. It is translated as CASSVEGWTPPSHGNTIYF. The chain recombines TRBV9 with TRBJ1-3; D uncertain. The CDR3 consists of 19 residues. The V end was cut by 0 bases, the J end by 3 bases, with 22 bases between. CDR1 and CDR2 (germline): SGDLS, YYNGEE.